These 24 T cell receptor beta chains share one sample of origin, sequenced in a study of PD-1 blockade in classical Hodgkin lymphoma. Method: immunoSEQ multiplex PCR; TCRdb's copy keeps in-frame clones and lacks some. The repertoire consists of roughly 40,000 clones, with 85% to 90% occurring once and the leading ten covering around 9%. There was relapse after autologous stem cell transplantation in every patient, and there was variation in brentuximab vedotin exposure. The material sequenced was peripheral blood mononuclear cells (PBMCs), taken at baseline. The receptors stem from a human donor with classical Hodgkin lymphoma.

The chain combines TRBV4-3 with TRBJ2-2, with TRBD2 matching 8 bases. After removal of 0 bases from V and 4 bases from J, the junction contained 7 bases not matched to a gene. There are 17 residues in the CDR3. The germline CDR1 and CDR2 sequences are LGHNA and YSLEER. CDR3: CASSQDWLAGFTGELFF. For the CDR3, the DNA is TGCGCCAGCAGCCAAGACTGGCTAGCGGGCTTCACCGGGGAGCTGTTTTTT.

This sequence joins TRBV7-6 and TRBJ2-7; D is uncertain. The V gene lost 2 bases and the J gene lost 2 bases, with 10 bases spanning the gap. The CDR3 totals 14 residues. The V gene's germline CDR1 is SGHVS and CDR2 FNYEAQ. The CDR3 DNA reads TGTGCCAGCAGCTTAAATGGCAAACCCTACGAGCAGTACTTC. This gives the protein CASSLNGKPYEQYF.

The chain is built from TRBV29-1 and TRBJ1-2; D is uncertain. V lost 4 bases and J lost 0, with 6 bases in between. Germline assignment: CDR1 SQVTM and CDR2 ANQGSEA. This CDR3 contains 12 residues. CDR3 amino acids: CSVGGSNYGYTF. The CDR3 bases are TGCAGCGTTGGGGGATCTAACTATGGCTACACCTTC.

This chain uses TRBV10-3 with TRBJ2-3; D unresolved. Germline V lookup: CDR1 ENHRY, CDR2 SYGVKD. Trimming stripped 8 bases from V and 2 bases from J, with 5 bases between. The CDR3 sequence is 11 residues long. This chain's CDR3 is CAILNTDTQYF. Written as DNA, the CDR3 is TGTGCCATCCTTAACACAGATACGCAGTATTTT.

This clone was found a few times. The J gene is TRBJ2-7, the V gene TRBV28; D call uncertain. The germline V gene has CDR1 MDHEN and CDR2 SYDVKM. CDR3 length equals 13 residues. Trimming pared 3 bases from V and 6 bases from J, leaving 12 bases between. Here the CDR3 reads CASSLAHAGEQYF. As DNA, the CDR3 is TGTGCCAGCAGTTTGGCCCATGCTGGCGAGCAGTACTTC.

This clone turned up a few times. CDR3 region: CASTLRDSRDEQYF. The CDR3 DNA reads as TGTGCCAGCACCCTACGGGACTCGAGGGACGAGCAGTACTTC. The J gene is TRBJ2-7, the V gene TRBV7-9; perhaps TRBD2 as D (6 bases). Germline CDR1 and CDR2: SEHNR and FQNEAQ (reference sequence). This CDR3 is built from 14 residues. V lost 7 bases and J lost 5, with 18 bases in between. The full variable domain, in which reference TRBV7-9 and TRBJ2-7 provide the parts outside the CDR3, is DTGVSQNPRHKITKRGQNVTFRCDPISEHNRLYWYRQTLGQGPEFLTYFQNEAQLEKSRLLSDRFSAERPKGSFSTLEIQRTEQGDSAMYLCASTLRDSRDEQYFGPGTRLTVT.

The chain uses TRBV10-3 and TRBJ2-2; D is uncertain. Germline CDR1 ENHRY, CDR2 SYGVKD. The CDR3 totals 15 residues. V was shortened by 3 bases and J by 4 bases, with 12 bases between the two germline ends. The CDR3 region has the DNA TGTGCCATCAGTGAAAGGGCCCCGGGCACCGGGGAGCTGTTTTTT. Amino acid sequence: CAISERAPGTGELFF.

This clone came up once. The chain carries TRBV5-3 and TRBJ1-4; D unresolved. TRBV5-3 is an open reading frame, and its role is uncertain. V was clipped by 4 bases and J by 0 bases, with 13 bases between them. This CDR3 is 16 amino acids long. The CDR3 protein is CARSIPSEATNEKLFF. The CDR3 coding sequence is TGTGCCAGAAGCATACCTTCAGAGGCAACTAATGAAAAACTGTTTTTT.

The V call is TRBV9, the J call TRBJ2-5, with TRBD2 matching 10 bases. The CDR3 contains 15 residues. Per germline, CDR1 SGDLS and CDR2 YYNGEE. With 1 base clipped from V and 5 bases from J, the junction kept 5 bases outside the gene matches. CDR3 region: CASSVSAGGRETQYF. CDR3 DNA sequence: TGTGCCAGCAGCGTATCAGCGGGGGGGCGTGAGACCCAGTACTTC.

There are a few counts of this clone. V gene TRBV29-1 combines with J gene TRBJ2-1; D not certain. CDR3 length equals 10 residues. V gave up 6 bases and J gave up 4 bases, with 4 bases separating them. Germline CDR1 SQVTM, CDR2 ANQGSEA. The CDR3 coding sequence is TGCAGCGTAGGGTACAATGAGCAGTTCTTC. Residues: CSVGYNEQFF.

The chain uses TRBV18 and TRBJ2-7; D is unresolved. This CDR3 has 12 residues. Germline CDR1 reads KGHSH; CDR2 reads LQKENI. Trimming took off 2 bases at V and 2 bases at J, with 4 bases between the two ends. Here the CDR3 DNA reads TGTGCCAGCTCACCAAGGCCCTACGAGCAGTACTTC. This encodes CASSPRPYEQYF.

The chain employs TRBV4-1 and TRBJ1-1; D possibly corresponds to TRBD1 (6 bases). This CDR3 is built from 14 residues. V lost 9 bases to trimming and J lost 1 base, with 15 bases between them. Germline V gene sequence: CDR1 MGHRA, CDR2 YSYEKL. The CDR3 coding sequence is TGCGCCAGTCGGACCGGGGGCCCGAACACTGAAGCTTTCTTT. Translating gives CASRTGGPNTEAFF.

The chain links TRBV27 to TRBJ1-2; 7 bases match TRBD1. The CDR3 has 16 amino acids. V trimming: 4 bases; J trimming: 0 bases; junction bases outside the gene matches: 8. Germline V gives CDR1 MNHEY, CDR2 SMNVEV (reference sequence). The CDR3 region has the DNA TGTGCCAGCAGTTCTTCCAGGGGGGACACTAACTATGGCTACACCTTC. Translated: CASSSSRGDTNYGYTF.

J is TRBJ2-5 and V is TRBV7-2; TRBD2 matches at 11 bases. J gave up 5 bases and V 2 bases, and 4 bases lay outside the gene matches. Germline CDR1 SGHTA, CDR2 FQGNSA. The CDR3 runs 15 residues. Here the CDR3 DNA reads TGTGCCAGCAGCTTACTAGCGGGAGGTTGGGAGACCCAGTACTTC. Its translation: CASSLLAGGWETQYF.

This chain connects TRBV7-3 to TRBJ2-3; 10 bases line up with TRBD2. The germline gives CDR1 SGHTA, CDR2 FQGTGA. The V and J ends lost 5 bases and 5 bases, in that order; junction bases with no gene match: 10. The CDR3 length is 16 residues. The DNA of the CDR3 is TGTGCCAGCAGCCTTAGCGGGGGGCCGGCCGGAGATACGCAGTATTTT. It translates to CASSLSGGPAGDTQYF.

This chain connects TRBV6-5 to TRBJ2-1; the match to TRBD2 covers 7 bases. Trimming cost V 0 bases and J 4 bases; bases outside gene matches: 6. This CDR3 contains 16 residues. Germline V gene lookup returns CDR1 MNHEY and CDR2 SVGAGI. This chain's CDR3 is CASSYSQLASYNEQFF. The CDR3 coding sequence is TGTGCCAGCAGTTACTCGCAACTAGCGAGTTACAATGAGCAGTTCTTC.

V usage is TRBV11-2 and J usage is TRBJ2-7; 9 bases match TRBD2. The CDR3 loop spans 15 amino acids. Germline loops: CDR1 SGHAT, CDR2 FQNNGV. V was pared by 5 bases and J by 6 bases, with 11 bases of the junction left unmatched. CDR3 in amino acids: CASSPRLADRGEQYF. The CDR3 region has the DNA TGTGCCAGCAGCCCACGACTAGCGGACCGCGGCGAGCAGTACTTC.

The CDR3 DNA sequence: TGTGCCAGCAGTGAGGCCGGACTAGGGCCCGGGGAGCTGTTTTTT. It specifies CASSEAGLGPGELFF. The chain has TRBV2 and TRBJ2-2, with 7 positions matching TRBD2. The CDR3 runs to 15 residues. V dropped 3 bases and J dropped 6; count of bases not matched to a gene: 7. Germline V CDR1 and CDR2: SNHLY, FYNNEI.

The gene calls are TRBV7-2 and TRBJ1-4; 9 bases are a match to TRBD1. Germline CDR1 and CDR2: SGHTA and FQGNSA. CDR3 length: 16 amino acids. Losses at the gene ends were 5 bases for V and 8 bases for J; bases not matched to a gene: 12. CDR3 bases: TGTGCCAGCAGCCCCCAACAGGGGGCGAACTGGGAAAAACTGTTTTTT. Translating gives CASSPQQGANWEKLFF.

The chain has TRBV18 and TRBJ2-7, with 10 bases identical to TRBD1. This CDR3 is built from 18 residues. V was pared by 2 bases and J by 1 base, with 11 bases of the junction left unmatched. Germline CDR1 and CDR2: KGHSH and LQKENI. In DNA, the CDR3 is TGTGCCAGCTCACCAGCTGCGCTCCCGGGACAGGGGTCCTACGAGCAGTACTTC. The encoded protein is CASSPAALPGQGSYEQYF.

This clone showed up just a few times. V usage is TRBV6-5 and J usage is TRBJ1-5, with 8 bases aligning to TRBD1. Germline CDR1 and CDR2: MNHEY and SVGAGI. CDR3 length: 15 amino acids. The V and J ends lost 6 bases and 4 bases, in that order; junction bases with no gene match: 8. In nucleotides, the CDR3 is TGTGCCAGCAGCTCCGACAGGGGAGGAAATCAGCCCCAGCATTTT. Amino acid sequence: CASSSDRGGNQPQHF.

The V and J genes are TRBV19 and TRBJ1-5, with 9 bases aligning to TRBD1. CDR3 length equals 15 residues. Germline V CDR1 and CDR2: LNHDA, SQIVND (reference sequence). With 10 bases clipped from V and 0 bases from J, the junction kept 7 bases outside the gene matches. The CDR3 is CATADRGYSNQPQHF. The CDR3, as DNA: TGTGCCACCGCGGACAGGGGATATAGCAATCAGCCCCAGCATTTT.

This chain joins TRBV28 and TRBJ1-5, with D possibly TRBD1 on 6 matching bases. V lost 8 bases to trimming and J lost 5 bases, with 22 bases between them. Germline V gives CDR1 MDHEN, CDR2 SYDVKM. This CDR3 spans 16 amino acids. CDR3 bases: TGTGCCAGCGATACTCTGTTGGGGGCAGGTCATCAGCCCCAGCATTTT. Translating it yields CASDTLLGAGHQPQHF.

The chain employs TRBV11-2 and TRBJ2-7; 11 bases agree with TRBD1. This CDR3 comprises 15 residues. With V trimmed by 4 bases and J by 2 bases, 4 bases remained unmatched. Germline-derived CDR1 and CDR2 are SGHAT and FQNNGV. CDR3 DNA sequence: TGTGCCAGCAGCTACTCGGGACAGGGGGCCTACGAGCAGTACTTC. This gives the protein CASSYSGQGAYEQYF. The variable domain in full, completed from reference TRBV11-2 and TRBJ2-7, reads EAGVAQSPRYKIIEKRQSVAFWCNPISGHATLYWYQQILGQGPKLLIQFQNNGVVDDSQLPKDRFSAERLKGVDSTLKIQPAKLEDSAVYLCASSYSGQGAYEQYFGPGTRLTVT.